This paragraph covers one T cell receptor (beta chain) sequence. At one boundary the junction diverges from the germline segment, which might be a read error. These data belong to a study of T cell changes during pregnancy in multiple sclerosis. TCRdb keeps only in-frame clones here, not all; method: immunoSEQ multiplex PCR. This table holds 45,000 to 60,000 clones, under 95% found once. The germline V gene has CDR1 PRHDT and CDR2 FYEKMQ (reference sequence). CDR3 length equals 12 residues. J is TRBJ1-2 and V is TRBV13; 9 positions match TRBD1. The receptor was derived from a female donor with multiple sclerosis, enrolled in a pregnancy study. The material sequenced was CD8+ T cells from peripheral blood mononuclear cells, taken before pregnancy. The CDR3: CASSLVGDRVSF. The CDR3 nucleotides read TGTGCCAGCAGCTTAGTAGGGGACAGGGTCTCCTTC.